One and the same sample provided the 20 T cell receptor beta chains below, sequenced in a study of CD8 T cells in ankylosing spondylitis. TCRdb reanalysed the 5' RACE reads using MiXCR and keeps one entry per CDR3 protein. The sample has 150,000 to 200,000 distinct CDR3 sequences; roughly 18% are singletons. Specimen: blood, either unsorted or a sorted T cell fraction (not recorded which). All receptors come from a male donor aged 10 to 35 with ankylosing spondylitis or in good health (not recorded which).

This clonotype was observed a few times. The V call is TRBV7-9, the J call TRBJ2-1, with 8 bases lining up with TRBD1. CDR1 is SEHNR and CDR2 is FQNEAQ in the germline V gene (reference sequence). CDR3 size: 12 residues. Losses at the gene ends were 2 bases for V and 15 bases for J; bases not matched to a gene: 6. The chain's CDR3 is CASSLSGQGRFF. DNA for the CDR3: TGTGCCAGCAGCTTATCCGGACAGGGTCGGTTCTTC.

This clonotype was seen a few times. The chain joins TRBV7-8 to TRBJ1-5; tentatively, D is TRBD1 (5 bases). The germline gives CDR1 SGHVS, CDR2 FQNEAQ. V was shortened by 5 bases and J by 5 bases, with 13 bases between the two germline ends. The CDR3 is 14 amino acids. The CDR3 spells CASSIDRPHQPQHF. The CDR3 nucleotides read TGTGCCAGCAGCATTGACAGACCCCATCAGCCCCAGCATTTT. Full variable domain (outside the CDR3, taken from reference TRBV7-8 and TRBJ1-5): GAGVSQSPRYKVAKRGQDVALRCDPISGHVSLFWYQQALGQGPEFLTYFQNEAQLDKSGLPSDRFFAERPEGSVSTLKIQRTQQEDSAVYLCASSIDRPHQPQHFGDGTRLSIL.

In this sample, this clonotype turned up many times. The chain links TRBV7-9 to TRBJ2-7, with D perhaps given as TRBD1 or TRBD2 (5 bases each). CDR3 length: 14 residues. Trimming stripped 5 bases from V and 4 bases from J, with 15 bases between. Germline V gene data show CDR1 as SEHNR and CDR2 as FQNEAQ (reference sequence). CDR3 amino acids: CASSPLGTGYEQYF. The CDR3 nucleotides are TGTGCCAGCAGCCCCCTCGGGACGGGTTACGAGCAGTACTTC.

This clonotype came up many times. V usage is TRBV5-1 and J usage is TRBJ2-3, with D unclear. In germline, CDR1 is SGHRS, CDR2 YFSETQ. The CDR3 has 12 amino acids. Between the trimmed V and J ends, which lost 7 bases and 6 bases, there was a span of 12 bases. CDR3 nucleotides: TGCGCCAGCGCGTCCCCTTACGATACGCAGTATTTT. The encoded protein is CASASPYDTQYF. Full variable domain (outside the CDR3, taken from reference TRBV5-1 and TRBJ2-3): KAGVTQTPRYLIKTRGQQVTLSCSPISGHRSVSWYQQTPGQGLQFLFEYFSETQRNKGNFPGRFSGRQFSNSRSEMNVSTLELGDSALYLCASASPYDTQYFGPGTRLTVL.

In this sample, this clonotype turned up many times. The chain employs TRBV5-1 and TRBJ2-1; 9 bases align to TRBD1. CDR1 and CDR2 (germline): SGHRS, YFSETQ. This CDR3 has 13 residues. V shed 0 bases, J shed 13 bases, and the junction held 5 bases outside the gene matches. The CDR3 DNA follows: TGCGCCAGCAGCTTGGAACAGGGGGCCCTCCAGTTCTTC. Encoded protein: CASSLEQGALQFF.

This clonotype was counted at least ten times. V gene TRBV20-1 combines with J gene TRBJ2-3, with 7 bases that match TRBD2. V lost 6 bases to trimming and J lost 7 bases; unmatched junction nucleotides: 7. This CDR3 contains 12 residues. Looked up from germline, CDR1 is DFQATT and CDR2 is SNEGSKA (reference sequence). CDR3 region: CSAMGGGNTQYF. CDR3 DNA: TGCAGTGCCATGGGGGGGGGTAATACGCAGTATTTT.

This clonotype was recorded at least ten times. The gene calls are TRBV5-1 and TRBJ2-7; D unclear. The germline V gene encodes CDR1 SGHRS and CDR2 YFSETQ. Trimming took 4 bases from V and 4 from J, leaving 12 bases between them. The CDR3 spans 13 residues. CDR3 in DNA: TGCGCCAGCAGCCTTCCCACAGTGTACGAGCAGTACTTC. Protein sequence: CASSLPTVYEQYF.

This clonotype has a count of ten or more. CDR3 sequence reads: CASSSTPGEQFF. The CDR3, as DNA: TGTGCCAGCAGCAGTACCCCTGGGGAGCAGTTCTTC. V and J are TRBV11-2 and TRBJ2-1; D ambiguous. Germline CDR1 is SGHAT and CDR2 is FQNNGV. Trimming removed 5 bases at V and 10 bases at J, with 12 bases between. CDR3 size: 12 residues.

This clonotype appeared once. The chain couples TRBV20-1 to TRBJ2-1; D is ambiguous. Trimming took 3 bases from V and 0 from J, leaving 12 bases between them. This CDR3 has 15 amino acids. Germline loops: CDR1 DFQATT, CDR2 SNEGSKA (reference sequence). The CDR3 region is CSASRPIGSYNEQFF. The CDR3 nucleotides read TGCAGTGCTAGTAGGCCAATCGGCTCCTACAATGAGCAGTTCTTC.

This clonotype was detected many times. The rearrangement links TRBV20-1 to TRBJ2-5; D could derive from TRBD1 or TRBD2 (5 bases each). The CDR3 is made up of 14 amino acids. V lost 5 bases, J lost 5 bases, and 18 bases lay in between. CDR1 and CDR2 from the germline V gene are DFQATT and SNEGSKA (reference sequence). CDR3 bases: TGCAGTGCTGGCGCGCCATTCGAGGGGGAGACCCAGTACTTC. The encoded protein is CSAGAPFEGETQYF.

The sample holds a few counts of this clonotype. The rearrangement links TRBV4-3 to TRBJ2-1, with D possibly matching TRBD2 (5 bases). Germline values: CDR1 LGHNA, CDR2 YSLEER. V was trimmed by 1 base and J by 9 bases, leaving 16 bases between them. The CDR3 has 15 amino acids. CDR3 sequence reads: CASSQGVALGSEQFF. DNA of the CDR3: TGCGCCAGCAGCCAAGGAGTGGCGCTTGGGAGTGAGCAGTTCTTC.

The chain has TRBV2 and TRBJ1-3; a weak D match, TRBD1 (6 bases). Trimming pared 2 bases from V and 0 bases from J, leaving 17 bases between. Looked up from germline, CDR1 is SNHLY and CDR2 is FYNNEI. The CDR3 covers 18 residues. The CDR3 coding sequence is TGTGCCAGCAGTGAAAACACAGGGAACGTCTACTCTGGAAACACCATATATTTT. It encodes CASSENTGNVYSGNTIYF.

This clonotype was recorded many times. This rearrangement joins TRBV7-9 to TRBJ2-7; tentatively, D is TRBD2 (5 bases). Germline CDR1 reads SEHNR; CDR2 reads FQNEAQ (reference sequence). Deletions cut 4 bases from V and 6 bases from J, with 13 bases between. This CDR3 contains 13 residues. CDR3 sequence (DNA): TGTGCCAGCAGCTCCTCGGGTGAGGGCGAGCAGTACTTC. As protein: CASSSSGEGEQYF.

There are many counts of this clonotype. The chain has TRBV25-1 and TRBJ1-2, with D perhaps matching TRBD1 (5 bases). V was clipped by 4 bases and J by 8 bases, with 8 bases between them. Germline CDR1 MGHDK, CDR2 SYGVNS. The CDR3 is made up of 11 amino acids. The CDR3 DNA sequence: TGTGCCAGCAGTGCTGGGGACGGCTACACCTTC. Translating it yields CASSAGDGYTF.

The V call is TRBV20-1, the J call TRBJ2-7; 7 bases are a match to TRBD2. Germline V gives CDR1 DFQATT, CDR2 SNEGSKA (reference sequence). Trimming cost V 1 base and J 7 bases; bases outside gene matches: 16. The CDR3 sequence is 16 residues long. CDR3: CSARGPGLAGVVEQYV. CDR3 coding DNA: TGCAGTGCTAGAGGGCCAGGTTTGGCGGGAGTTGTTGAGCAGTACGTC.

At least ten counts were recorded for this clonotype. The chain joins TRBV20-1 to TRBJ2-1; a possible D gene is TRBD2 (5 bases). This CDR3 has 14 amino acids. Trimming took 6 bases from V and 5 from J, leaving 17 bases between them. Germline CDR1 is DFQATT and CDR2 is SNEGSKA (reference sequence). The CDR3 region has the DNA TGCAGTGCCGCAAAAACCGGGATAAACAATGAGCAGTTCTTC. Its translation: CSAAKTGINNEQFF.

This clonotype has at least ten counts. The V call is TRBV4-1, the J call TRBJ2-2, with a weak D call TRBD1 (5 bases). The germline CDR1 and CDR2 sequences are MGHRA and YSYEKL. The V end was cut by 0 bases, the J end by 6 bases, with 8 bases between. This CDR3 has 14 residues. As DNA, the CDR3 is TGCGCCAGCAGCCAAGATGAACAGGCCGGGGAGCTGTTTTTT. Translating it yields CASSQDEQAGELFF.

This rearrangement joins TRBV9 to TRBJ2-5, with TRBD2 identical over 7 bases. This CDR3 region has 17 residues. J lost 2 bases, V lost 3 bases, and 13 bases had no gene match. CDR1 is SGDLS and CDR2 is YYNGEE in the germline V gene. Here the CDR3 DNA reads TGTGCCAGCAGCGCGTCAGCGGGGTCAACGGGGCAAGAGACCCAGTACTTC. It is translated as CASSASAGSTGQETQYF. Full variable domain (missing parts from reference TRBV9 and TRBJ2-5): DSGVTQTPKHLITATGQRVTLRCSPRSGDLSVYWYQQSLDQGLQFLIQYYNGEERAKGNILERFSAQQFPDLHSELNLSSLELGDSALYFCASSASAGSTGQETQYFGPGTRLLVL.

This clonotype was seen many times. CDR3 region: CASRSGTLSYEQYF. The DNA for the CDR3 is TGTGCCAGCAGGTCCGGGACCCTCTCCTACGAGCAGTACTTC. This chain links TRBV12-3 or TRBV12-4 with TRBJ2-7, with D perhaps TRBD1 or TRBD2 (5 bases each). V was trimmed by 6 bases and J by 0 bases, leaving 12 bases between them. CDR3 length equals 14 residues.

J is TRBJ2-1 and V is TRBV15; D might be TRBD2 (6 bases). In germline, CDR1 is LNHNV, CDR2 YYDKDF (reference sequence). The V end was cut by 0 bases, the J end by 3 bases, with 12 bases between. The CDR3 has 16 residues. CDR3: CATSRDRVAVYNEQFF. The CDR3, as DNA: TGTGCCACCAGCAGAGATCGGGTAGCGGTCTACAATGAGCAGTTCTTC.